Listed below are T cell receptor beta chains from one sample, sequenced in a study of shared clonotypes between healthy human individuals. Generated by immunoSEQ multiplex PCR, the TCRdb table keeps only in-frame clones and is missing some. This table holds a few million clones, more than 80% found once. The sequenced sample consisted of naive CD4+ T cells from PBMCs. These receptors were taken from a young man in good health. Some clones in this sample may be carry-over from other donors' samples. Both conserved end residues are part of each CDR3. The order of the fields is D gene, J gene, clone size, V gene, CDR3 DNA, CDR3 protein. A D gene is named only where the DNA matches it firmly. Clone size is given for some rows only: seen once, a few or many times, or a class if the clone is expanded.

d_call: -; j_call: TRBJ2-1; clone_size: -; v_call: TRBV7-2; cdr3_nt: TGTGCCAGCAGCTTCTCTAGCTCCTACAATGAGCAGTTCTTC; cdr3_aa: CASSFSSSYNEQFF
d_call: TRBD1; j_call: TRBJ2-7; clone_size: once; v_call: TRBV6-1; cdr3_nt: TGTGCCAGCAGTCCCGGGACAGGCCTTTCCTACGAGCAGTACTTC; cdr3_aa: CASSPGTGLSYEQYF
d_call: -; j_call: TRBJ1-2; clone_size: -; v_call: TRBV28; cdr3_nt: TGTGCCAGCAGCCCCTGGTCTGGCCGAAGCTATGGCTACACCTTC; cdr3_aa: CASSPWSGRSYGYTF
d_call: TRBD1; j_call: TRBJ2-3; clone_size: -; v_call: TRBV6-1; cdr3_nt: TGTGCCAGCAGTACCCGGACAGGGGGCCCAGATACGCAGTATTTT; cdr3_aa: CASSTRTGGPDTQYF
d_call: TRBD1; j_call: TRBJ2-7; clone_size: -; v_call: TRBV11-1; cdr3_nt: TGTGCCAGCAGCCATGACAGGGATTCCTACGAGCAGTACTTC; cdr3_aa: CASSHDRDSYEQYF
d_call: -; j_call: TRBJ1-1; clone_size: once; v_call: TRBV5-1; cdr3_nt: TGCGCCAGCAGCTTGTTTGGGGAGGGGAGGAACACTGAAGCTTTCTTT; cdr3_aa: CASSLFGEGRNTEAFF
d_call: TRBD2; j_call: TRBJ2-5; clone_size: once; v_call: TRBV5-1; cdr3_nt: TGCGCCAGCAGCTTCGCCGCGGGAGGGGAGACCCAGTACTTC; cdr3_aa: CASSFAAGGETQYF
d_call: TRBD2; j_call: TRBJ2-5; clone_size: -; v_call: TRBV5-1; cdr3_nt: TGCGCCAGCAGCTGGAGACTAGCTGAAGAGACCCAGTACTTC; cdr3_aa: CASSWRLAEETQYF
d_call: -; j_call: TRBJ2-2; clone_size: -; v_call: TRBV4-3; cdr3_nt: TGCGCCAGCAGCCAAGCTAGCTCGGGCGAAGCGAACACCGGGGAGCTGTTTTTT; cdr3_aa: CASSQASSGEANTGELFF
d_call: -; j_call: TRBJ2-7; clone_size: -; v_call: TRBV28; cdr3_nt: TGTGCCAGCAGTCCGACAGGCCGCTCCTACGAGCAGTACTTC; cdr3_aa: CASSPTGRSYEQYF
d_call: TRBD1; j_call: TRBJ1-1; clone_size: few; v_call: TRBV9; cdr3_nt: TGTGCCAGCAGCGCTATGGGACAGGCAAACACTGAAGCTTTCTTT; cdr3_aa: CASSAMGQANTEAFF
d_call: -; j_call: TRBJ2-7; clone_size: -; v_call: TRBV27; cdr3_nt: TGTGCCAGCAGTTCCCAGGACCGCTCCTACGAGCAGTACTTC; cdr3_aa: CASSSQDRSYEQYF
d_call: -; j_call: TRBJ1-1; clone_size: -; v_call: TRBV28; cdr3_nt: TGTGCCAGCAGCCGGGACCGGGGCACTGAAGCTTTCTTT; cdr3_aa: CASSRDRGTEAFF
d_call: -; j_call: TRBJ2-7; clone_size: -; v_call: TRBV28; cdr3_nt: TGTGCCAGCAGTTTATTTCGCCAGGGGGGCTACGAGCAGTACTTC; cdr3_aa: CASSLFRQGGYEQYF
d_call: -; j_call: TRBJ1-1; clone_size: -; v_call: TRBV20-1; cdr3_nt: TGCAGTGCAACGCTGCTTTCTGAAGCTTTCTTT; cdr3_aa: CSATLLSEAFF
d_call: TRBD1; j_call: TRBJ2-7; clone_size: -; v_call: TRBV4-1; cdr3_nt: TGCGCCAGCAGCCAGGCCTCAGACAGGGCCTCCTACGAGCAGTACTTC; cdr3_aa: CASSQASDRASYEQYF
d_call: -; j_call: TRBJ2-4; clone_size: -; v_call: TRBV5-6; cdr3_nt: TGTGCCAGCAGCTTCGGGACGGTAGCCAAAAACATTCAGTACTTC; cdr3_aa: CASSFGTVAKNIQYF
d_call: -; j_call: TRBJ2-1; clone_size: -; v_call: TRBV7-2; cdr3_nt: TGTGCCAGCACCACCGGGTCCAAACGCCATGAGCAGTTCTTC; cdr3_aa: CASTTGSKRHEQFF
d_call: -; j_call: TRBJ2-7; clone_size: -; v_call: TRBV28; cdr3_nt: TGTGCCAGCAGTTTTATTCGGACGGTGGACTACGAGCAGTACTTC; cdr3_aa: CASSFIRTVDYEQYF
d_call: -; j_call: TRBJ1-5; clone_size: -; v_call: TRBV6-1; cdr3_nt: TGTGCCAGCAGTGCGGCGCTCATCGGACCCAATCAGCCCCAGCATTTT; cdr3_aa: CASSAALIGPNQPQHF
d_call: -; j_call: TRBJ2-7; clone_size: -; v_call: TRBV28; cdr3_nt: TGTGCCAGCAGACCTTGGACAGCCTACGAGCAGTACTTC; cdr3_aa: CASRPWTAYEQYF
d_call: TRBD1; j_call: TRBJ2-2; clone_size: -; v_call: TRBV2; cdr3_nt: TGTGCCAGCAGTGGACAGGGGGACGGGGAGCTGTTTTTT; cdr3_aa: CASSGQGDGELFF